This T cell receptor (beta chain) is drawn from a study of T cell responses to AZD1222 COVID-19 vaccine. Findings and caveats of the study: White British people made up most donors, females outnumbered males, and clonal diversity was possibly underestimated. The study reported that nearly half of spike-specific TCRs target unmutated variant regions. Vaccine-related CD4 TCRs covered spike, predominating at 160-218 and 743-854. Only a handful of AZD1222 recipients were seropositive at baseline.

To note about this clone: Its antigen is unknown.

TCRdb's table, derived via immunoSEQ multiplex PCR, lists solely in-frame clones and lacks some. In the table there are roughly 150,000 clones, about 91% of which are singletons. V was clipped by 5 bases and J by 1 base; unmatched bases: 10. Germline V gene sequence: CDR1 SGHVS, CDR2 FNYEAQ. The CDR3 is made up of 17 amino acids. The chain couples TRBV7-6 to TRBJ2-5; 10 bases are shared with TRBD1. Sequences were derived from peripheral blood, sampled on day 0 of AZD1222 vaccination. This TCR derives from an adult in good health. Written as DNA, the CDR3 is TGTGCCAGCAGCCAGCCCGGGACAGGGGCTACCCAAGAGACCCAGTACTTC. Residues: CASSQPGTGATQETQYF. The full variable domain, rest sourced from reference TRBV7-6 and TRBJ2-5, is GAGVSQSPRYKVTKRGQDVALRCDPISGHVSLYWYRQALGQGPEFLTYFNYEAQQDKSGLPNDRFSAERPEGSISTLTIQRTEQRDSAMYRCASSQPGTGATQETQYFGPGTRLLVL.